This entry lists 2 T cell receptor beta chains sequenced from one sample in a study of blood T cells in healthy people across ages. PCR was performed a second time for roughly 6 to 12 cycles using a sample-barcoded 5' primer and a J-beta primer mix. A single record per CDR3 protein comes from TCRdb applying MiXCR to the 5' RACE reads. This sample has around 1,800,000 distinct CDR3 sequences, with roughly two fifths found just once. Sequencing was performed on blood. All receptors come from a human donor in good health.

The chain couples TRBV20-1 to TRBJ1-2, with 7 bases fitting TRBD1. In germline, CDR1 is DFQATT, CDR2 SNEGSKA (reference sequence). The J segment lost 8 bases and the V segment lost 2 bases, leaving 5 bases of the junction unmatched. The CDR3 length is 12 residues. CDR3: CSARQGEQGYTF. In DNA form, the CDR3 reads TGCAGTGCTAGACAGGGGGAACAAGGCTACACCTTC.

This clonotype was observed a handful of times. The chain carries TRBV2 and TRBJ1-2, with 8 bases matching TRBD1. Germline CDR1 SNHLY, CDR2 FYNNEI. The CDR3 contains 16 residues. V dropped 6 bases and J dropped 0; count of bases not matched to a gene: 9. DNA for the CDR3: TGTGCCAGCAGCCACGACAGGGGCCCCGCTAACTATGGCTACACCTTC. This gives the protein CASSHDRGPANYGYTF.